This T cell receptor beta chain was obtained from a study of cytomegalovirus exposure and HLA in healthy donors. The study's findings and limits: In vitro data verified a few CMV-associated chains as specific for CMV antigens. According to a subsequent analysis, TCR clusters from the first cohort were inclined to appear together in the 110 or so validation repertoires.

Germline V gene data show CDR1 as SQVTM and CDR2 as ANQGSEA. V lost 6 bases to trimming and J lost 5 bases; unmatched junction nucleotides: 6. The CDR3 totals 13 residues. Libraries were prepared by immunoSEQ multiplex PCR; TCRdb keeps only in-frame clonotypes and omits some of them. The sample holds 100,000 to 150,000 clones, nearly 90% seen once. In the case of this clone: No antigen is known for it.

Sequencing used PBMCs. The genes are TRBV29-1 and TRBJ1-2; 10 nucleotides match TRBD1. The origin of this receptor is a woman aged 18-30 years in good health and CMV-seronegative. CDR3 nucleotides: TGCAGCGTGGGGACAGGGGTAGGGTATGGCTACACCTTC. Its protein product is CSVGTGVGYGYTF.